The next 31 T cell receptor beta chains were all read from a single sample in a study of blood T cell repertoires in COVID-19. Profiled with immunoSEQ multiplex PCR; TCRdb holds only in-frame clones, not every one. The data show around 300,000 clones, roughly 90% seen once. Sequencing input: peripheral blood. Source of these receptors: a woman between 50 and 59 years old with active or convalescent COVID-19.

This clone was counted many times. This rearrangement joins TRBV18 to TRBJ1-1; the D is unclear. Germline assignment: CDR1 KGHSH and CDR2 LQKENI. Deletions cut 0 bases from V and 1 base from J, with 9 bases between. This CDR3 contains 15 residues. CDR3 nucleotide sequence: TGTGCCAGCTCACCACCGGCCCAGAAGAACACTGAAGCTTTCTTT. It is translated as CASSPPAQKNTEAFF. The variable domain in full, completed from reference TRBV18 and TRBJ1-1, reads NAGVMQNPRHLVRRRGQEARLRCSPMKGHSHVYWYRQLPEEGLKFMVYLQKENIIDESGMPKERFSAEFPKEGPSILRIQQVVRGDSAAYFCASSPPAQKNTEAFFGQGTRLTVV.

This chain links TRBV3-1 (or the pseudogene TRBV3-2) with TRBJ2-3; weak D call: TRBD2 (5 bases). Trimming took 6 bases from V and 4 from J, leaving 23 bases between them. CDR1 is LGHDT and CDR2 is YNNKEL in the germline V gene (reference sequence). The CDR3 extends over 17 amino acids. CDR3 amino acids: CASSSTPGRGAADTQYF. The DNA for the CDR3 is TGTGCCAGCAGTTCCACCCCCGGACGCGGAGCGGCAGATACGCAGTATTTT.

This sequence joins TRBV18 and TRBJ1-3, with a weak D call TRBD1 (5 bases). V was cut by 2 bases and J by 7 bases, with 12 bases left in between. The germline V gene has CDR1 KGHSH and CDR2 LQKENI. The CDR3 loop spans 14 amino acids. The CDR3 DNA reads as TGTGCCAGCTCACCATCGGCAGGGCGGAACACCATATATTTT. Amino acid sequence: CASSPSAGRNTIYF.

The chain carries TRBV7-3 and TRBJ2-1; 8 nucleotides align to TRBD2. The CDR3 runs 15 residues. Trimming cost V 1 base and J 6 bases; bases outside gene matches: 5. Germline V gene sequence: CDR1 SGHTA, CDR2 FQGTGA. The CDR3 DNA follows: TGTGCCAGCAGCTTAAAAGGGCTAGCGGGCAATGAGCAGTTCTTC. This sequence encodes CASSLKGLAGNEQFF.

The chain carries TRBV6-5 and TRBJ1-1, with D hard to call. The germline V and J ends were trimmed by 2 bases and 1 base, with 8 bases remaining between them. This CDR3 comprises 14 residues. Germline-derived CDR1 and CDR2 are MNHEY and SVGAGI. The CDR3 is CASSYQTPNTEAFF. CDR3 nucleotides: TGTGCCAGCAGTTACCAGACTCCGAACACTGAAGCTTTCTTT.

The chain is built from TRBV4-1 and TRBJ2-3, with 13 bases that match TRBD2. The germline gives CDR1 MGHRA, CDR2 YSYEKL. There are 17 residues in the CDR3. J lost 3 bases, V lost 0 bases, and 3 bases had no gene match. The CDR3 nucleotides are TGCGCCAGCAGCCAAGAGACTAGCGGGGGGTTTACAGATACGCAGTATTTT. Residues: CASSQETSGGFTDTQYF.

The chain has TRBV21-1 and TRBJ1-6; the table assigns TRBD1, which was not confirmed against the DNA. TRBV21-1 is shown as a pseudogene. CDR3 length: 13 amino acids. As DNA, the CDR3 is TGTGCCACCCGGACAGGAGCCTATTCACCCCTCCACTTT. It codes for CATRTGAYSPLHF.

The chain couples TRBV3-1 (or the pseudogene TRBV3-2) to TRBJ1-3; 7 nucleotides align to TRBD1. CDR1 and CDR2 from the germline V gene are LGHDT and YNNKEL (reference sequence). The CDR3 is 17 amino acids. V dropped 1 base and J dropped 3; count of bases not matched to a gene: 9. The CDR3 protein is CASSQGFGDRDGNTIYF. DNA of the CDR3: TGTGCCAGCAGCCAAGGTTTTGGAGACAGGGATGGAAACACCATATATTTT.

CDR3 protein: CASERTGLNTEAFF. In nucleotides, the CDR3 is TGTGCCAGCGAGAGGACAGGGTTGAACACTGAAGCTTTCTTT. The V and J genes are TRBV2 and TRBJ1-1; 8 nucleotides match TRBD1. The CDR3 spans 14 residues. Germline trimming cut 8 bases from V and 0 bases from J; bases unmatched to any gene: 5. Germline CDR1 reads SNHLY; CDR2 reads FYNNEI.

The chain links TRBV6-4 to TRBJ1-1; D is unclear. The V end was cut by 2 bases, the J end by 7 bases, with 5 bases between. The CDR3 sequence is 11 residues long. CDR1 and CDR2 (germline): MRHNA, SNTAGT. CDR3 region: CASSDGGEAFF. The CDR3 nucleotides are TGTGCCAGCAGTGACGGAGGTGAAGCTTTCTTT.

This rearrangement joins TRBV19 to TRBJ2-6; 7 bases are a match to TRBD2. This CDR3 contains 16 residues. CDR1 is LNHDA, CDR2 SQIVND, per germline (reference sequence). Trimming cost V 7 bases and J 0 bases; bases outside gene matches: 6. The CDR3 DNA is TGTGCCAGTAAGCGGGGCGATAGCTCTGGGGCCAACGTCCTGACTTTC. Translation: CASKRGDSSGANVLTF.

The V and J genes are TRBV11-2 and TRBJ1-1; TRBD1 matches at 7 bases. Germline-derived CDR1 and CDR2 are SGHAT and FQNNGV. The CDR3 covers 17 residues. V dropped 1 base and J dropped 5; count of bases not matched to a gene: 13. The CDR3 DNA reads TGTGCCAGCAGCTTAGCGGTAGTTAGGGGGCGCGGGACTGAAGCTTTCTTT. Its translation: CASSLAVVRGRGTEAFF.

The V call is TRBV19, the J call TRBJ1-3, with D perhaps TRBD1 (5 bases). Between the trimmed V and J ends, which lost 4 bases and 3 bases, there was a span of 16 bases. Germline CDR1 and CDR2: LNHDA and SQIVND (reference sequence). The CDR3 contains 16 residues. The CDR3 spells CASSTRQHYLGNTIYF. The DNA of the CDR3 is TGTGCCAGTAGTACTCGACAGCACTACCTTGGAAACACCATATATTTT.

The rearrangement joins TRBV24-1 to TRBJ2-1, with 8 bases fitting TRBD2. J lost 5 bases, V lost 0 bases, and 5 bases had no gene match. The CDR3 is made up of 16 amino acids. The germline V gene has CDR1 KGHDR and CDR2 SFDVKD. The CDR3 coding sequence is TGTGCCACCAGTGATTTGGGGCGGGAGGTAGACAATGAGCAGTTCTTC. Translating it yields CATSDLGREVDNEQFF.

J is TRBJ2-1 and V is TRBV30; TRBD2 agrees at 8 bases. The junction had 4 bases not matched to a gene; V was cut back by 4 bases and J by 5 bases. The length of the CDR3 is 13 residues. The germline gives CDR1 GTSNPN, CDR2 SVGIG (reference sequence). CDR3 region: CAWTGLAHNEQFF. The CDR3 nucleotides are TGTGCCTGGACCGGACTAGCCCACAATGAGCAGTTCTTC.

The J gene is TRBJ2-5, the V gene TRBV7-8; the D is unclear. Deletions cut 4 bases from V and 4 bases from J, with 4 bases between. Germline V gene data show CDR1 as SGHVS and CDR2 as FQNEAQ. The CDR3 length is 11 residues. The CDR3, as DNA: TGTGCCAGCAGCTCCCGAGAGACCCAGTACTTC. Translation gives CASSSRETQYF.

This chain connects TRBV6-5 to TRBJ2-5, with D perhaps TRBD1 (5 bases). Per germline, CDR1 MNHEY and CDR2 SVGAGI. The CDR3 length is 13 residues. Trimming removed 0 bases at V and 4 bases at J, with 6 bases between. The CDR3 sequence is CASSYSGVETQYF. The CDR3 nucleotides read TGTGCCAGCAGTTACTCAGGGGTAGAGACCCAGTACTTC.

This chain joins TRBV29-1 and TRBJ1-1; D unresolved. Trimming took off 5 bases at V and 2 bases at J, with 9 bases between the two ends. This CDR3 is 12 amino acids long. Germline V gene sequence: CDR1 SQVTM, CDR2 ANQGSEA. The CDR3 loop reads CSVQVSNTEAFF. The CDR3 nucleotides are TGCAGCGTTCAAGTGTCAAACACTGAAGCTTTCTTT.

The CDR3 coding sequence is TGTGCCAGCAGTTTGGTGGAGCGGCCGACCTACGAGCAGTACTTC. Its protein is CASSLVERPTYEQYF. The chain recombines TRBV6-5 with TRBJ2-7, with TRBD2 as a possible D gene (5 bases). Trimming stripped 4 bases from V and 2 bases from J, with 15 bases between. Germline V lookup: CDR1 MNHEY, CDR2 SVGAGI. The CDR3 extends over 15 amino acids.

J is TRBJ2-7 and V is TRBV28; 10 bases fit TRBD1. The CDR3 has 15 residues. V dropped 7 bases and J dropped 2; count of bases not matched to a gene: 8. CDR1 is MDHEN and CDR2 is SYDVKM in the germline V gene. The CDR3, as DNA: TGTGCCAGCAACCCAAGGGACAGGGGAGCCTACGAGCAGTACTTC. It translates to CASNPRDRGAYEQYF.

As for this clone: Here the CDR3 omits its conserved ending phenylalanine or tryptophan, so a read error is the likely source. The DNA is omitted, as the CDR3 cannot be located on it reliably, and the CDR3 follows TCRdb's listing. This rearrangement joins TRBV11-2 to TRBJ1-2; the listed D gene, TRBD1, was not tested against the DNA. The V gene's germline CDR1 is SGHAT and CDR2 FQNNGV. The length of the CDR3 is 12 amino acids, counting both ends. The CDR3 protein is CASSLRQGAGFY.

The chain combines TRBV5-1 with TRBJ1-4; a weak D match, TRBD1 (5 bases). The germline gives CDR1 SGHRS, CDR2 YFSETQ. V lost 3 bases, J lost 1 base, and 10 bases lay in between. The CDR3 consists of 15 residues. The CDR3 spells CASSSGKVTNEKLFF. CDR3 sequence (DNA): TGCGCCAGCAGCTCAGGGAAGGTAACTAATGAAAAACTGTTTTTT.

This chain uses TRBV4-1 with TRBJ2-1; 10 bases are a match to TRBD2. Unmatched junction bases numbered 8, after V lost 0 bases and J lost 0 bases. The CDR3 covers 19 residues. CDR1 and CDR2 from the germline V gene are MGHRA and YSYEKL. CDR3 bases: TGCGCCAGCAGCCAAGAACCCATAGCGGGAGGAAGCTCCTACAATGAGCAGTTCTTC. Protein product: CASSQEPIAGGSSYNEQFF.

The chain links TRBV18 to TRBJ1-5, with a possible D match to TRBD1 (6 bases). Germline V lookup: CDR1 KGHSH, CDR2 LQKENI. Trimming shortened V by 2 bases and J by 7 bases, and 12 bases separated the two germline ends. The CDR3 length is 14 residues. The CDR3 protein is CASSPGGGYQPQHF. CDR3 coding DNA: TGTGCCAGCTCACCAGGGGGGGGCTACCAGCCCCAGCATTTT.

This chain joins TRBV28 and TRBJ1-2; 10 bases map to TRBD1. This CDR3 has 14 residues. V gave up 5 bases and J gave up 3 bases; unmatched junction bases: 3. From germline, CDR1 is MDHEN and CDR2 SYDVKM. CDR3: CASSGTGVYYGYTF. CDR3 in DNA: TGTGCCAGCAGTGGGACAGGGGTCTACTATGGCTACACCTTC.

The rearrangement links TRBV19 to TRBJ2-7; the match to TRBD1 covers 11 bases. This CDR3 region has 14 residues. V lost 5 bases, J lost 5 bases, and 5 bases stayed unmatched. Germline CDR1 reads LNHDA; CDR2 reads SQIVND (reference sequence). The CDR3 nucleotides read TGTGCCAGTAGTCCCCGGACAGGGGGCGACGAGCAGTACTTC. Its translation: CASSPRTGGDEQYF.

The chain uses TRBV30 and TRBJ2-2; 12 nucleotides agree with TRBD2. The junction had 4 bases not matched to a gene; V was cut back by 1 base and J by 7 bases. CDR1 is GTSNPN and CDR2 is SVGIG in the germline V gene (reference sequence). The CDR3 is 15 residues long. CDR3 amino acids: CAWSGLAGEVGELFF. The CDR3 nucleotides are TGTGCCTGGAGTGGACTAGCGGGAGAGGTCGGGGAGCTGTTTTTT.

This chain connects TRBV4-1 to TRBJ2-1; 13 bases line up with TRBD2. Losses at the gene ends were 0 bases for V and 0 bases for J; bases not matched to a gene: 8. Germline CDR1 reads MGHRA; CDR2 reads YSYEKL. This CDR3 region has 20 residues. The CDR3 DNA reads TGCGCCAGCAGCCAAGATCAGGGGACTAGCGGGGCGAGCTCCTACAATGAGCAGTTCTTC. As protein: CASSQDQGTSGASSYNEQFF.

This chain links TRBV5-8 with TRBJ1-2; 7 bases line up with TRBD1. Germline V gene sequence: CDR1 SGHTS, CDR2 YDEGEE. The junction had 9 bases not matched to a gene; V was cut back by 4 bases and J by 3 bases. There are 15 residues in the CDR3. The CDR3 DNA reads TGTGCCAGCAGCCAAAGACAGGGTAGGGACTATGGCTACACCTTC. Its translation: CASSQRQGRDYGYTF.

The chain joins TRBV19 to TRBJ2-1; weak D call: TRBD2 (6 bases). This CDR3 region has 15 residues. Germline lookup yields CDR1 LNHDA and CDR2 SQIVND (reference sequence). Between the trimmed V and J ends, which lost 0 bases and 8 bases, there was a span of 14 bases. This chain's CDR3 is CASSIESGLVYEQFF. The DNA for the CDR3 is TGTGCCAGTAGTATAGAGAGCGGGCTAGTGTATGAGCAGTTCTTC.

The chain combines TRBV27 with TRBJ1-6; D gene uncertain. The germline gives CDR1 MNHEY, CDR2 SMNVEV (reference sequence). V was trimmed by 6 bases and J by 10 bases, leaving 10 bases between them. The CDR3 consists of 12 residues. The CDR3 DNA reads as TGTGCCAGCAGCCCCGAGGGATCACCCCTCCACTTT. It translates to CASSPEGSPLHF.